The next 23 T cell receptor beta chains were all read from a single sample in a study of CD8 T cells in Susac syndrome. Reverse transcription used about 0.45 to 1 ug RNA and random hexamers. MiXCR, applied by TCRdb to the immunoSEQ multiplex PCR reads, yields one record per CDR3 protein. Here the sample spans about 180,000 distinct CDR3 sequences, approximately 94% being singletons. Input material: CD4+ T cells from PBMCs. Source of these receptors: a human donor with Susac syndrome.

The CDR3 bases are TGTGCCAGCAGTTTAGCACAGGGAAACGGGGAGCTGTTTTTT. This gives the protein CASSLAQGNGELFF. V usage is TRBV12-3 or TRBV12-4 and J usage is TRBJ2-2; a weak D match, TRBD1 (6 bases). The V end was cut by 0 bases, the J end by 7 bases, with 9 bases between. The CDR3 loop spans 14 amino acids.

V and J are TRBV7-8 and TRBJ1-1; possible D gene TRBD1, 5 bases. Germline CDR1 SGHVS, CDR2 FQNEAQ. The V gene lost 8 bases and the J gene lost 0 bases, with 13 bases spanning the gap. The CDR3 is made up of 14 amino acids. For the CDR3, the DNA is TGTGCCAGCGCTTCTGGGGGGGTGAACACTGAAGCTTTCTTT. It is translated as CASASGGVNTEAFF.

This clonotype has a single count. The gene calls are TRBV5-6 and TRBJ1-5; 8 bases match TRBD1. V shed 4 bases, J shed 15 bases, and the junction held 9 bases outside the gene matches. Germline lookup yields CDR1 SGHDT and CDR2 YYEEEE. The CDR3 is made up of 12 amino acids. CDR3 bases: TGTGCCAGCAGCGCGGAGGACAGGGTATGGCATTTT. Amino acid sequence: CASSAEDRVWHF.

The rearrangement links TRBV20-1 to TRBJ2-5; possibly TRBD2 for D (5 bases). The CDR3 has 14 residues. The V and J ends lost 6 bases and 5 bases respectively, with 19 bases between them. The germline gives CDR1 DFQATT, CDR2 SNEGSKA (reference sequence). CDR3 amino acids: CSADSSRGLETQYF. The DNA for the CDR3 is TGCAGTGCCGATTCTTCACGCGGGCTGGAGACCCAGTACTTC.

The chain combines TRBV12-3 or TRBV12-4 with TRBJ1-2; a possible D gene is TRBD1 (5 bases). The CDR3 runs 13 residues. V was pared by 5 bases and J by 0 bases, with 7 bases between. Here the CDR3 DNA reads TGTGCCAGCAGTCGACAGACTAACTATGGCTACACCTTC. Translating it yields CASSRQTNYGYTF.

The rearrangement joins TRBV6-5 to TRBJ2-1, with 16 nucleotides matching TRBD2. This CDR3 is 19 amino acids long. V lost 2 bases, J lost 7 bases, and 11 bases stayed unmatched. CDR1 is MNHEY, CDR2 SVGAGI, per germline. In DNA, the CDR3 is TGTGCCAGCAGTTACCTGGGACTAGCGGGGGGGCCACATGCAAATGAGCAGTTCTTC. It codes for CASSYLGLAGGPHANEQFF.

This chain joins TRBV7-9 and TRBJ2-1, with no clear D. CDR3 size: 14 residues. Per the germline V gene, CDR1 is SEHNR and CDR2 is FQNEAQ (reference sequence). Trimming took 6 bases from V and 2 from J, leaving 11 bases between them. DNA for the CDR3: TGTGCCAGCAGTTTTTTAGGGCCCTACAATGAGCAGTTCTTC. Residues: CASSFLGPYNEQFF.

This clonotype was detected once. The chain has TRBV11-2 and TRBJ1-2; weak D call: TRBD1 (5 bases). Trimming shortened V by 5 bases and J by 7 bases, and 11 bases separated the two germline ends. This CDR3 is built from 12 residues. Germline CDR1 SGHAT, CDR2 FQNNGV. CDR3 in amino acids: CASSQGGAGYTF. CDR3 in DNA: TGTGCCAGCAGCCAGGGTGGCGCTGGCTACACCTTC.

The V call is TRBV2, the J call TRBJ2-3; perhaps TRBD2 as D (7 bases). Trimming took off 8 bases at V and 3 bases at J, with 15 bases between the two ends. Germline V gene sequence: CDR1 SNHLY, CDR2 FYNNEI. This CDR3 region has 14 residues. The DNA for the CDR3 is TGTGCCAGCTTAGGGGGGGCAGGAACAGATACGCAGTATTTT. Translation: CASLGGAGTDTQYF.

V gene TRBV5-6 combines with J gene TRBJ2-3; 8 bases fit TRBD1. CDR3 size: 14 residues. The germline V gene has CDR1 SGHDT and CDR2 YYEEEE. V was clipped by 5 bases and J by 1 base; unmatched bases: 3. In DNA form, the CDR3 reads TGTGCCAGCAGGGAGACAGGGGGCACAGATACGCAGTATTTT. Translation gives CASRETGGTDTQYF.

The J gene is TRBJ2-1, the V gene TRBV2, with 9 positions matching TRBD1. Per the germline V gene, CDR1 is SNHLY and CDR2 is FYNNEI. V lost 1 base, J lost 14 bases, and 6 bases stayed unmatched. The CDR3 extends over 13 amino acids. DNA for the CDR3: TGTGCCAGCAGTGAAGAGGCGCGGACAGGGGAGTTCTTC. Translation gives CASSEEARTGEFF.

This clonotype was found once. The chain is built from TRBV6-6 and TRBJ1-1, with D uncertain. The CDR3 has 12 amino acids. The germline V gene encodes CDR1 MNHNY and CDR2 SVGAGI (reference sequence). Trimming shortened V by 4 bases and J by 3 bases, and 6 bases separated the two germline ends. The CDR3 region is CASSSRYTEAFF. CDR3 bases: TGTGCCAGCAGTTCTAGATACACTGAAGCTTTCTTT.

This chain connects TRBV7-3 to TRBJ1-6; D might be TRBD1 (5 bases). The germline gives CDR1 SGHTA, CDR2 FQGTGA. Trimming cost V 5 bases and J 4 bases, with 15 bases left between them. The CDR3 spans 16 residues. The chain's CDR3 is CASSQSPGGYNSPLHF. CDR3 sequence (DNA): TGTGCCAGCAGCCAAAGCCCGGGGGGATATAATTCACCCCTCCACTTT. Supplemented by reference TRBV7-3 and TRBJ1-6, the full variable domain reads GAGVSQTPSNKVTEKGKYVELRCDPISGHTALYWYRQSLGQGPEFLIYFQGTGAADDSGLPNDRFFAVRPEGSVSTLKIQRTERGDSAVYLCASSQSPGGYNSPLHFGNGTRLTVT.

J is TRBJ2-2 and V is TRBV12-5; D possibly corresponds to TRBD2 (7 bases). Trimming left V 0 bases short and J 3 bases short, with 11 bases between. Germline CDR1 reads LGHNT; CDR2 reads FRNRAP. The CDR3 sequence is 16 residues long. The CDR3 DNA reads as TGTGCTAGTGGTTTGGTACGGGGGGCCGACACCGGGGAGCTGTTTTTT. Translation gives CASGLVRGADTGELFF.

The chain is built from TRBV4-3 and TRBJ2-4; the D is unclear. Between the trimmed V and J ends, which lost 0 bases and 0 bases, there was a span of 12 bases. The CDR3 consists of 17 residues. The germline gives CDR1 LGHNA, CDR2 YSLEER. CDR3 loop: CASSQEAPLLAKNIQYF. The DNA of the CDR3 is TGCGCCAGCAGCCAAGAAGCGCCGCTTCTAGCCAAAAACATTCAGTACTTC.

The chain uses TRBV24-1 and TRBJ2-2; TRBD1 is a possible D gene (7 bases). In germline, CDR1 is KGHDR, CDR2 SFDVKD. There are 15 residues in the CDR3. The V end was cut by 4 bases, the J end by 5 bases, with 13 bases between. CDR3 residues: CATSDPTGRTGELFF. The CDR3 region has the DNA TGTGCCACCAGTGACCCGACAGGGAGGACCGGGGAGCTGTTTTTT.

This clonotype was picked up one time. V and J are TRBV7-9 and TRBJ2-7; 9 bases are shared with TRBD1. Germline CDR1 and CDR2: SEHNR and FQNEAQ (reference sequence). The V segment lost 5 bases and the J segment 4 bases; nucleotides outside the gene matches: 12. The CDR3 contains 16 residues. CDR3 sequence reads: CASSPRGQGFKYEQYF. CDR3 in DNA: TGTGCCAGCAGCCCCAGGGGACAGGGCTTTAAGTACGAGCAGTACTTC.

The chain has TRBV25-1 and TRBJ1-1; 8 bases are shared with TRBD1. Germline loops: CDR1 MGHDK, CDR2 SYGVNS. The CDR3 consists of 16 residues. The trim removed 6 bases at V and 0 bases at J, leaving 9 bases unmatched. The CDR3 DNA follows: TGTGCCAGCAGCGACACTCCGGGACAGGTGAACACTGAAGCTTTCTTT. This codes for CASSDTPGQVNTEAFF.

The chain combines TRBV7-2 with TRBJ2-5; D may be TRBD1 (6 bases). V lost 5 bases and J lost 5, with 15 bases in between. CDR3 length: 14 amino acids. CDR1 is SGHTA and CDR2 is FQGNSA in the germline V gene. CDR3 DNA sequence: TGTGCCAGCAGCCCGACAGGCAAGGGGGAGACCCAGTACTTC. The encoded protein is CASSPTGKGETQYF. Filled out from reference TRBV7-2 and TRBJ2-5, the complete variable domain reads GAGVSQSPSNKVTEKGKDVELRCDPISGHTALYWYRQSLGQGLEFLIYFQGNSAPDKSGLPSDRFSAERTGGSVSTLTIQRTQQEDSAVYLCASSPTGKGETQYFGPGTRLLVL.

The chain is built from TRBV29-1 and TRBJ1-2; perhaps TRBD1 as D (6 bases). The V end was cut by 1 base, the J end by 6 bases, with 12 bases between. Germline lookup yields CDR1 SQVTM and CDR2 ANQGSEA. The CDR3 runs 13 residues. CDR3 nucleotide sequence: TGCAGCGTTGAAGGGACAGAAGTGAATGGCTACACCTTC. It specifies CSVEGTEVNGYTF.

The chain combines TRBV7-2 with TRBJ2-7; perhaps TRBD1 as D (5 bases). V was shortened by 4 bases and J by 6 bases, with 7 bases between the two germline ends. The CDR3 is 11 residues long. Germline values: CDR1 SGHTA, CDR2 FQGNSA. Here the CDR3 reads CASSSRVEQYF. The CDR3 DNA reads as TGTGCCAGCAGCTCCAGGGTCGAGCAGTACTTC.

The chain is built from TRBV29-1 and TRBJ1-1; no firm D call. Germline V lookup: CDR1 SQVTM, CDR2 ANQGSEA. The germline V and J ends were trimmed by 5 bases and 4 bases, with 5 bases remaining between them. This CDR3 has 10 amino acids. The CDR3 is CSVTGTEAFF. In nucleotides, the CDR3 is TGCAGCGTTACGGGCACTGAAGCTTTCTTT.

The V gene is TRBV5-6, the J gene TRBJ2-7; D gene unclear. Between the trimmed V and J ends, which lost 3 bases and 1 base, there was a span of 5 bases. The CDR3 totals 12 residues. The germline V gene has CDR1 SGHDT and CDR2 YYEEEE. The CDR3 sequence is CASSSRSYEQYF. CDR3 nucleotide sequence: TGTGCCAGCAGCTCACGGTCCTACGAGCAGTACTTC.